What follows are 21 T cell receptor beta chains derived from one specimen sequenced in a study of blood T cells in healthy people across ages. With a J-beta primer mix and a sample-barcoded 5' primer, a second PCR ran about 6 to 11 cycles. TCRdb reprocessed the 5' RACE reads with MiXCR, giving one entry per CDR3 protein. The sample shows about 900,000 distinct CDR3 sequences, approximately 67% of them seen only once. The sample consisted of blood. Receptors originate from a man aged 25-40 years in good health.

This clonotype came up once. The chain uses TRBV28 and TRBJ2-3; no reliable D call. The V end lost 5 bases, the J end lost 3 bases, and 15 bases lay between the germline ends. Germline-derived CDR1 and CDR2 are MDHEN and SYDVKM. The CDR3 spans 15 residues. CDR3 bases: TGTGCCAGCAGTGAGGTGGGGTTCGTAACAGATACGCAGTATTTT. Its translation: CASSEVGFVTDTQYF. The variable domain in full, completed from reference TRBV28 and TRBJ2-3, reads DVKVTQSSRYLVKRTGEKVFLECVQDMDHENMFWYRQDPGLGLRLIYFSYDVKMKEKGDIPEGYSVSREKKERFSLILESASTNQTSMYLCASSEVGFVTDTQYFGPGTRLTVL.

The chain employs TRBV7-8 and TRBJ2-7; D remains unclear. CDR1 and CDR2 from the germline V gene are SGHVS and FQNEAQ. V lost 1 base and J 3 bases, leaving 13 bases between the germline ends. This CDR3 has 15 amino acids. CDR3 sequence reads: CASSLEGLFHYEQYF. CDR3 DNA sequence: TGTGCCAGCAGCTTAGAGGGCCTTTTCCACTACGAGCAGTACTTC. Filled out from reference TRBV7-8 and TRBJ2-7, the complete variable domain reads GAGVSQSPRYKVAKRGQDVALRCDPISGHVSLFWYQQALGQGPEFLTYFQNEAQLDKSGLPSDRFFAERPEGSVSTLKIQRTQQEDSAVYLCASSLEGLFHYEQYFGPGTRLTVT.

The sample holds a few counts of this clonotype. V usage is TRBV20-1 and J usage is TRBJ2-5; weak D call: TRBD2 (5 bases). V lost 6 bases and J 1 base, leaving 18 bases between the germline ends. This CDR3 is 15 amino acids long. Germline values: CDR1 DFQATT, CDR2 SNEGSKA (reference sequence). In DNA form, the CDR3 reads TGCAGTGCCCCAGATCCTAGCTCCCTCCAAGAGACCCAGTACTTC. Its translation is CSAPDPSSLQETQYF.

J is TRBJ2-7 and V is TRBV5-6; no definite D call. The germline CDR1 and CDR2 sequences are SGHDT and YYEEEE. V gave up 5 bases and J gave up 3 bases, with 15 bases separating them. CDR3 length: 14 amino acids. The CDR3 is CASSPLPLSYEQYF. In DNA form, the CDR3 reads TGTGCCAGCAGTCCACTCCCCCTAAGCTACGAGCAGTACTTC.

This clonotype was found a few times. The CDR3 DNA reads TGTGCCAGCAGGTCGGGAGGCGAGCAGTACTTC. The encoded protein is CASRSGGEQYF. The gene calls are TRBV27 and TRBJ2-5; TRBD2 agrees at 7 bases. The J call may be faulty, since TRBJ2-7 better matches the DNA end. CDR1 is MNHEY, CDR2 SMNVEV, per germline (reference sequence). The CDR3 totals 11 residues.

This sequence joins TRBV6-2 or TRBV6-3 and TRBJ2-3; 7 bases are a match to TRBD1. The germline CDR1 and CDR2 sequences are MNHEY and SVGEGT. Trimming at V came to 6 bases and at J to 2 bases, leaving 5 bases not matched to a gene. The CDR3 covers 14 residues. The CDR3 region has the DNA TGTGCCAGCAGCCCGGGACAGTTCACAGATACGCAGTATTTT. As protein: CASSPGQFTDTQYF.

This clonotype has more than one count but fewer than ten. This chain uses TRBV3-1 with TRBJ2-3, with D hard to call. CDR1 is LGHDT and CDR2 is YNNKEL in the germline V gene (reference sequence). The V gene lost 2 bases and the J gene lost 1 base, with 4 bases spanning the gap. This CDR3 contains 13 residues. The CDR3 is CASSQLGTDTQYF. CDR3 nucleotides: TGTGCCAGCAGCCAACTAGGCACAGATACGCAGTATTTT.

V gene TRBV4-1 combines with J gene TRBJ2-3; 14 bases line up with TRBD2. V was pared by 3 bases and J by 2 bases, with 4 bases of the junction left unmatched. Germline loops: CDR1 MGHRA, CDR2 YSYEKL. This CDR3 has 17 amino acids. The CDR3 is CASSQTSGGDLTDTQYF. Here the CDR3 DNA reads TGCGCCAGCAGCCAGACTAGCGGGGGGGATCTCACAGATACGCAGTATTTT.

This clonotype has just a few counts. V and J are TRBV12-3 or TRBV12-4 and TRBJ1-4; unclear D gene. The CDR3 is 12 residues long. The V end was cut by 3 bases, the J end by 6 bases, with 5 bases between. CDR3 sequence (DNA): TGTGCCAGCAGTTTTCGGGATGAAAAACTGTTTTTT. It yields the protein CASSFRDEKLFF.

The rearrangement links TRBV12-3 or TRBV12-4 to TRBJ2-7; no clear D gene. The CDR3 spans 14 residues. Trimming shortened V by 1 base and J by 0 bases, and 7 bases separated the two germline ends. DNA of the CDR3: TGTGCCAGCAGTTTAGGCAGACCCTCCTACGAGCAGTACGTC. Its translation: CASSLGRPSYEQYV.

This clonotype was seen more than once but under ten times. The chain joins TRBV9 to TRBJ2-1; D gene unclear. The ends were cut back, 3 bases at V and 10 bases at J, with 20 bases in the middle. The CDR3 consists of 15 residues. Per germline, CDR1 SGDLS and CDR2 YYNGEE. The CDR3 nucleotides are TGTGCCAGCAGCGCCTCCCCCACGGGCTTCGGCGAGCAGTTCTTC. This codes for CASSASPTGFGEQFF.

V usage is TRBV12-3 or TRBV12-4 and J usage is TRBJ1-4; D may be TRBD1 (6 bases). CDR3 size: 15 residues. The germline V and J ends were trimmed by 5 bases and 11 bases, with 21 bases remaining between them. CDR3 loop: CASSPPRDNPGKLFF. CDR3 DNA sequence: TGTGCCAGCAGTCCCCCTCGGGACAACCCTGGCAAACTGTTTTTT.

The rearrangement uses TRBV20-1 and TRBJ1-2; unclear D gene. Trimming cost V 0 bases and J 7 bases, with 15 bases left between them. The germline V gene has CDR1 DFQATT and CDR2 SNEGSKA (reference sequence). This CDR3 has 14 amino acids. The CDR3 coding sequence is TGCAGTGCTAGAGATTTAGCGTTTCGGGTTGGCTACACCTTC. This encodes CSARDLAFRVGYTF.

The chain carries TRBV28 and TRBJ2-5, with D perhaps TRBD1 or TRBD2 (6 bases each). Trimming took off 6 bases at V and 5 bases at J, with 19 bases between the two ends. The CDR3 extends over 15 amino acids. Looked up from germline, CDR1 is MDHEN and CDR2 is SYDVKM. The CDR3 is CASSSAGEEGETQYF. The CDR3 DNA sequence: TGTGCCAGCAGCTCTGCAGGGGAGGAAGGCGAGACCCAGTACTTC.

This clonotype occurred a few times. V usage is TRBV7-2 and J usage is TRBJ2-7; the D gene is possibly TRBD2 (5 bases). CDR1 and CDR2 (germline): SGHTA, FQGNSA. The V gene lost 1 base and the J gene lost 5 bases, with 9 bases spanning the gap. The CDR3 spans 13 residues. CDR3 coding DNA: TGTGCCAGCAGCTTAGGACTATGGAACGAGCAGTACTTC. Protein: CASSLGLWNEQYF. The whole variable domain, filled in from reference TRBV7-2 and TRBJ2-7, reads GAGVSQSPSNKVTEKGKDVELRCDPISGHTALYWYRQSLGQGLEFLIYFQGNSAPDKSGLPSDRFSAERTGGSVSTLTIQRTQQEDSAVYLCASSLGLWNEQYFGPGTRLTVT.

This clonotype turned up a few times. V usage is TRBV3-1 and J usage is TRBJ2-7, with no clear D. CDR3 length: 17 amino acids. V was trimmed by 0 bases and J by 2 bases, leaving 17 bases between them. Germline V gene sequence: CDR1 LGHDT, CDR2 YNNKEL (reference sequence). CDR3 coding DNA: TGTGCCAGCAGCCAAGAGTTTGGACCTAATTCTCCCTACGAGCAGTACTTC. As protein: CASSQEFGPNSPYEQYF.

V gene TRBV29-1 combines with J gene TRBJ1-5, with 10 bases lining up with TRBD1. V lost 0 bases and J lost 6; bases outside the gene matches: 11. Germline V lookup: CDR1 SQVTM, CDR2 ANQGSEA. The CDR3 covers 17 residues. The CDR3 spells CSVEDRDRGNEGQPQHF. The CDR3 DNA reads TGCAGCGTTGAAGACCGGGACAGGGGCAACGAAGGTCAGCCCCAGCATTTT.

This chain connects TRBV12-3 or TRBV12-4 to TRBJ2-1; D possibly corresponds to TRBD2 (6 bases). This CDR3 has 15 amino acids. Trimming cost V 5 bases and J 6 bases, with 17 bases left between them. The CDR3 loop reads CASSGWREGPNEQFF. The CDR3 DNA is TGTGCCAGCAGTGGTTGGAGGGAAGGGCCCAATGAGCAGTTCTTC.

This CDR3 is CASIVEERDYGYTF. The CDR3 nucleotides read TGTGCCAGCATCGTCGAGGAAAGAGACTATGGCTACACCTTC. The chain recombines TRBV6-6 with TRBJ1-2; D is unclear. The CDR3 extends over 14 amino acids. V lost 7 bases and J lost 3, with 15 bases in between. The germline gives CDR1 MNHNY, CDR2 SVGAGI (reference sequence).

This clonotype was observed a few times. V usage is TRBV28 and J usage is TRBJ1-5, with D perhaps matching TRBD1 (5 bases). The CDR3 length is 16 residues. CDR1 is MDHEN and CDR2 is SYDVKM in the germline V gene. V was cut by 5 bases and J by 3 bases, with 17 bases left in between. CDR3 in amino acids: CASSTRAGTNNQPQHF. The DNA of the CDR3 is TGTGCCAGCAGTACCCGAGCGGGGACGAACAATCAGCCCCAGCATTTT.

At least ten counts were recorded for this clonotype. The chain links TRBV5-1 to TRBJ2-1; the match to TRBD1 covers 9 bases. CDR3 size: 14 residues. Germline CDR1 and CDR2: SGHRS and YFSETQ. Germline trimming cut 0 bases from V and 9 bases from J; bases unmatched to any gene: 4. DNA for the CDR3: TGCGCCAGCAGCTTGGGGGACAGGGACTCTGAGCAGTTCTTC. Translated: CASSLGDRDSEQFF.